This T cell receptor beta chain appears in the sequencing data of a study of T cell responses to AZD1222 COVID-19 vaccine. V was cut by 5 bases and J by 4 bases, with 9 bases left in between. CDR3 length: 12 amino acids. Germline V gene data show CDR1 as SGHRS and CDR2 as YFSETQ. Generated by immunoSEQ multiplex PCR, the TCRdb table keeps only in-frame clones and is missing some. The sample holds 150,000 to 200,000 clones, just under 90% seen once. The source is an adult who received the MenACWY meningococcal vaccine as a control. Here the sequenced sample was peripheral blood, taken 28 days after the second dose of the MenACWY control vaccine. The genes are TRBV5-1 and TRBJ1-1; D is ambiguous. CDR3 sequence reads: CASSLDGTEAFF. DNA of the CDR3: TGCGCCAGCAGTTTAGATGGCACTGAAGCTTTCTTT.